This T cell receptor beta chain was observed in a study of blood T cells in healthy people across ages. Study observations and caveats: It was held that diversity estimates obtained from one million T cells represented underestimates. Relative to aged donors, long-lived donors carried more naive CD4+ cells and displayed higher diversity.

The table lists this clonotype with a few counts. Its antigen is still unknown. PCR was performed a second time for roughly 7 to 12 cycles using a sample-barcoded 5' primer and a J-beta primer mix. TCRdb re-called the 5' RACE reads through MiXCR, storing one row per CDR3 protein. The sample contains over 950,000 distinct CDR3 sequences, 35% to 40% of which appear only once. The germline V gene encodes CDR1 DFQATT and CDR2 SNEGSKA (reference sequence). CDR3 size: 16 residues. V lost 3 bases to trimming and J lost 2 bases, with 18 bases between them. The chain uses TRBV20-1 and TRBJ2-3; unclear D gene. The specimen was blood. This TCR was sampled from a man in his late teens or twenties in good health. The CDR3 spells CSARDRLGRYTDTQYF. The CDR3 nucleotides are TGCAGTGCTAGGGATCGGCTAGGGCGTTACACAGATACGCAGTATTTT.